A single sample gave rise to the 18 T cell receptor beta chains below, sequenced in a study of cytomegalovirus exposure and HLA in healthy donors. It was with 60 Vbeta and 13 Jbeta primers that the PCR ran. Clones were read by immunoSEQ multiplex PCR, and TCRdb kept only the in-frame ones, dropping some. This repertoire shows hundreds of thousands of clones, around 80% found once; its top ten account for approximately 0.47%. The source material was PBMCs. These receptors were obtained from a boy younger than 18 in good health and CMV-seronegative.

The rearrangement links TRBV5-6 to TRBJ2-7, with D perhaps TRBD2 (6 bases). V gave up 1 base and J gave up 0 bases, with 11 bases separating them. Germline assignment: CDR1 SGHDT and CDR2 YYEEEE. This CDR3 comprises 15 residues. CDR3 in DNA: TGTGCCAGCAGCTTGACGGGGGAAATCTCCTACGAGCAGTACTTC. It is translated as CASSLTGEISYEQYF.

This chain links TRBV2 with TRBJ1-1; D gene unclear. V dropped 8 bases and J dropped 1 base, with 20 bases sitting between them. The CDR3 has 16 residues. Germline V lookup: CDR1 SNHLY, CDR2 FYNNEI. The CDR3 spells CASFPPEGWGNTEAFF. CDR3 in DNA: TGTGCCAGCTTCCCCCCGGAGGGTTGGGGGAACACTGAAGCTTTCTTT.

The genes are TRBV27 and TRBJ2-1, with D maybe TRBD2 (5 bases). The CDR3 sequence is 12 residues long. CDR1 MNHEY and CDR2 SMNVEV come from the germline V gene (reference sequence). The V gene lost 4 bases and the J gene lost 9 bases, with 10 bases spanning the gap. In DNA, the CDR3 is TGTGCCAGCAGTTCCCTTGGAGGTGAGCAGTTCTTC. Its protein is CASSSLGGEQFF.

V gene TRBV7-3 combines with J gene TRBJ2-3; maybe TRBD1 (5 bases). Germline-derived CDR1 and CDR2 are SGHTA and FQGTGA. The germline V and J ends were trimmed by 2 bases and 4 bases, with 13 bases remaining between them. This CDR3 is built from 15 residues. CDR3 DNA: TGTGCCAGCAGCTTATCAGGGATTGGCCCAGATACGCAGTATTTT. Its protein product is CASSLSGIGPDTQYF. The full variable domain, rest sourced from reference TRBV7-3 and TRBJ2-3, is GAGVSQTPSNKVTEKGKYVELRCDPISGHTALYWYRQSLGQGPEFLIYFQGTGAADDSGLPNDRFFAVRPEGSVSTLKIQRTERGDSAVYLCASSLSGIGPDTQYFGPGTRLTVL.

This rearrangement joins TRBV5-8 to TRBJ2-7; 9 nucleotides agree with TRBD2. CDR3 length equals 14 residues. V trimming: 0 bases; J trimming: 5 bases; junction bases outside the gene matches: 3. CDR1 is SGHTS and CDR2 is YDEGEE in the germline V gene. CDR3 loop: CASSLVAGDDEQYF. Written as DNA, the CDR3 is TGTGCCAGCAGCTTGGTAGCGGGAGACGACGAGCAGTACTTC.

The chain joins TRBV4-1 to TRBJ2-7, with a tentative D call TRBD1 (6 bases). V lost 3 bases, J lost 4 bases, and 10 bases lay in between. The CDR3 spans 13 residues. The germline V gene has CDR1 MGHRA and CDR2 YSYEKL. CDR3 protein: CASSQEDRYEQYF. The CDR3 nucleotides read TGCGCCAGCAGCCAGGAAGACAGGTACGAGCAGTACTTC.

The genes are TRBV11-3 and TRBJ1-2; possible D gene TRBD1, 6 bases. The germline gives CDR1 SGHNT, CDR2 YENEEA. This CDR3 is 15 amino acids long. Trimming removed 5 bases at V and 0 bases at J, with 13 bases between. The CDR3 spells CASSRNRDSNYGYTF. The CDR3 bases are TGTGCCAGCAGCCGTAACAGGGATTCTAACTATGGCTACACCTTC.

J is TRBJ2-7 and V is TRBV7-9; the D gene is possibly TRBD1 (6 bases). The V end was cut by 5 bases, the J end by 2 bases, with 10 bases between. The length of the CDR3 is 13 residues. Germline V gene sequence: CDR1 SEHNR, CDR2 FQNEAQ (reference sequence). The CDR3 sequence: CASSPRTAYEQYF. DNA of the CDR3: TGTGCCAGCAGCCCGCGGACAGCCTACGAGCAGTACTTC.

V and J are TRBV12-5 and TRBJ2-1; 16 nucleotides align to TRBD2. Germline lookup yields CDR1 LGHNT and CDR2 FRNRAP. The junction had 9 bases not matched to a gene; V was cut back by 2 bases and J by 2 bases. The CDR3 is made up of 20 amino acids. CDR3 in amino acids: CASGLPQGLAGGPPYNEQFF. The DNA of the CDR3 is TGTGCTAGTGGTTTGCCACAGGGACTAGCGGGAGGGCCCCCCTACAATGAGCAGTTCTTC. Looking up the rest from reference TRBV12-5 and TRBJ2-1 gives the full variable domain: DARVTQTPRHKVTEMGQEVTMRCQPILGHNTVFWYRQTMMQGLELLAYFRNRAPLDDSGMPKDRFSAEMPDATLATLKIQPSEPRDSAVYFCASGLPQGLAGGPPYNEQFFGPGTRLTVL.

This chain uses TRBV11-3 with TRBJ2-1; 7 bases match TRBD2. This CDR3 spans 16 amino acids. Trimming removed 2 bases from V and 4 bases from J; junction bases left unmatched: 8. Germline-derived CDR1 and CDR2 are SGHNT and YENEEA. This chain's CDR3 is CASSLIRGRGYNEQFF. CDR3 bases: TGTGCCAGCAGCTTAATACGCGGGAGAGGGTACAATGAGCAGTTCTTC.

The J gene is TRBJ2-3, the V gene TRBV5-4; 10 nucleotides line up with TRBD2. CDR1 and CDR2 from the germline V gene are SGHNT and YYREEE (reference sequence). This CDR3 comprises 18 residues. The V segment lost 4 bases and the J segment 4 bases; nucleotides outside the gene matches: 15. CDR3 region: CASSRGLAGAGSPDTQYF. For the CDR3, the DNA is TGTGCCAGCAGCCGGGGGCTAGCGGGGGCCGGGAGCCCAGATACGCAGTATTTT.

This clone was counted a few times. The chain has TRBV2 and TRBJ1-2; D uncertain. The CDR3 runs to 13 residues. Germline values: CDR1 SNHLY, CDR2 FYNNEI. The V and J ends lost 6 bases and 7 bases respectively, with 15 bases between them. The CDR3 DNA is TGTGCCAGCAGCTCGTCCTTAGCGTTTGGCTACACCTTC. It encodes CASSSSLAFGYTF.

The J gene is TRBJ2-7, the V gene TRBV11-2; TRBD2 might be the D (5 bases). V was clipped by 4 bases and J by 0 bases, with 10 bases between them. CDR3 length: 14 amino acids. Germline CDR1 reads SGHAT; CDR2 reads FQNNGV. DNA for the CDR3: TGTGCCAGCAGCTCGGACTTCAGCTCCTACGAGCAGTACTTC. Residues: CASSSDFSSYEQYF.

V is TRBV11-2 and J is TRBJ1-6; unclear D gene. Germline CDR1 SGHAT, CDR2 FQNNGV. The V end was cut by 0 bases, the J end by 5 bases, with 5 bases between. This CDR3 region has 14 residues. The CDR3 DNA follows: TGTGCCAGCAGCTTAGACCCTAATAATTCACCCCTCCACTTT. This encodes CASSLDPNNSPLHF.

This chain uses TRBV11-2 with TRBJ2-1, with D perhaps TRBD2 (7 bases). Germline CDR1 SGHAT, CDR2 FQNNGV. The germline V and J ends were trimmed by 2 bases and 5 bases, with 13 bases remaining between them. The CDR3 is made up of 15 amino acids. The DNA of the CDR3 is TGTGCCAGCAGCTTACGTCGGGGGGCAGACAATGAGCAGTTCTTC. The encoded protein is CASSLRRGADNEQFF.

The table lists this clone with a count of one. The CDR3 is CASSQEENTEAFF. CDR3 sequence (DNA): TGTGCCAGCAGCCAAGAGGAGAACACTGAAGCTTTCTTT. V and J are TRBV6-4 and TRBJ1-1; D not resolved. Germline lookup yields CDR1 MRHNA and CDR2 SNTAGT. This CDR3 is built from 13 residues. V lost 6 bases, J lost 1 base, and 9 bases lay in between.

This clone came up a few times. The chain couples TRBV6-4 to TRBJ2-1, with 12 bases that match TRBD2. Germline V gives CDR1 MRHNA, CDR2 SNTAGT. V was clipped by 6 bases and J by 8 bases; unmatched bases: 5. CDR3 length: 14 residues. In DNA, the CDR3 is TGTGCCAGCAGCCGACTAGCGGGGGTGGATGAGCAGTTCTTC. Translated: CASSRLAGVDEQFF.

V is TRBV30 and J is TRBJ2-3, with TRBD2 as a possible D gene (5 bases). V was shortened by 2 bases and J by 2 bases, with 8 bases between the two germline ends. The length of the CDR3 is 13 residues. Looked up from germline, CDR1 is GTSNPN and CDR2 is SVGIG (reference sequence). Here the CDR3 DNA reads TGTGCCTGGAGTCGGGGTCTCACAGATACGCAGTATTTT. Encoded protein: CAWSRGLTDTQYF.